Each of the 15 T cell receptor beta chains below was sequenced from the same sample in a study of T cell responses to AZD1222 COVID-19 vaccine. Some clones are missing from TCRdb's copy, which holds only in-frame ones; the method was immunoSEQ multiplex PCR. Of 95,000 to 150,000 clones listed, approximately 90% are singletons. Here the sequenced sample was peripheral blood, taken on day 0 of AZD1222 vaccination. These receptors were collected from an adult in good health.

This chain uses TRBV6-5 with TRBJ1-3; TRBD1 matches at 7 bases. Germline CDR1 reads MNHEY; CDR2 reads SVGAGI. V shed 5 bases and J 2 bases; nucleotides not matched to a gene: 6. The CDR3 contains 15 residues. In DNA form, the CDR3 reads TGTGCCAGCAGTCCCGACAGGGTCGCTGGAAACACCATATATTTT. This encodes CASSPDRVAGNTIYF.

The chain uses TRBV4-1 and TRBJ1-2; D not certain. The germline V gene encodes CDR1 MGHRA and CDR2 YSYEKL. With 1 base removed from V and 2 bases from J, the gap between germline ends came to 11 bases. CDR3 length: 15 residues. The CDR3 protein is CASSQGVYGNYGYTF. Written as DNA, the CDR3 is TGCGCCAGCAGCCAAGGAGTGTACGGGAACTATGGCTACACCTTC.

J is TRBJ1-1 and V is TRBV11-2; D unclear. This CDR3 is 12 amino acids long. Germline V gives CDR1 SGHAT, CDR2 FQNNGV. V was trimmed by 1 base and J by 3 bases, leaving 3 bases between them. The CDR3 DNA reads as TGTGCCAGCAGCTTAGGTCACACTGAAGCTTTCTTT. Protein sequence: CASSLGHTEAFF.

This clone has a count of ten or more. The chain carries TRBV2 and TRBJ2-1, with 15 bases lining up with TRBD2. This CDR3 region has 15 residues. Germline V gene data show CDR1 as SNHLY and CDR2 as FYNNEI. Germline trimming cut 6 bases from V and 6 bases from J; bases unmatched to any gene: 3. The CDR3 is CASSRTSGGANEQFF. In DNA, the CDR3 is TGTGCCAGCAGCAGGACTAGCGGGGGGGCCAATGAGCAGTTCTTC.

CDR3 sequence reads: CSVEGQGGGELFF. CDR3 DNA sequence: TGCAGCGTTGAAGGGCAGGGCGGCGGGGAGCTGTTTTTT. This chain joins TRBV29-1 and TRBJ2-2; D might be TRBD1 (5 bases). V was trimmed by 1 base and J by 7 bases, leaving 10 bases between them. CDR1 SQVTM and CDR2 ANQGSEA come from the germline V gene. This CDR3 has 13 amino acids.

This clone was observed once. The gene calls are TRBV3-1 (or the pseudogene TRBV3-2) and TRBJ2-3, with unresolved D. CDR3 length: 12 amino acids. V dropped 1 base and J dropped 6 bases, with 5 bases sitting between them. CDR1 LGHDT and CDR2 YNNKEL come from the germline V gene (reference sequence). CDR3 sequence (DNA): TGTGCCAGCAGCCAAGGAATGGATACGCAGTATTTT. This sequence encodes CASSQGMDTQYF.

Here the CDR3 DNA reads TGTGCCAGCAGCTTCCCTGGGTCTGGCCCTGAAGCTTTCTTT. The encoded protein is CASSFPGSGPEAFF. The chain employs TRBV5-4 and TRBJ1-1; no definite D call. Between the trimmed V and J ends, which lost 2 bases and 6 bases, there was a span of 14 bases. Germline CDR1 SGHNT, CDR2 YYREEE (reference sequence). The CDR3 extends over 14 amino acids.

V gene TRBV4-1 combines with J gene TRBJ2-3; 8 nucleotides align to TRBD2. The V segment lost 2 bases and the J segment 0 bases; nucleotides outside the gene matches: 7. CDR1 MGHRA and CDR2 YSYEKL come from the germline V gene. The CDR3 is 17 amino acids. The CDR3 sequence: CASSQRQASGSTDTQYF. The CDR3 coding sequence is TGCGCCAGCAGCCAAAGGCAGGCTAGCGGGAGCACAGATACGCAGTATTTT.

This rearrangement joins TRBV28 to TRBJ2-1; 8 bases map to TRBD2. CDR1 and CDR2 (germline): MDHEN, SYDVKM. After removal of 5 bases from V and 2 bases from J, the junction contained 2 bases not matched to a gene. CDR3 length: 14 residues. CDR3 sequence: CASSGLAAYNEQFF. The CDR3 coding sequence is TGTGCCAGCAGTGGACTAGCAGCCTACAATGAGCAGTTCTTC.

The V and J genes are TRBV7-9 and TRBJ1-1, with D hard to call. The CDR3 is 13 amino acids. From germline, CDR1 is SEHNR and CDR2 FQNEAQ (reference sequence). The V and J ends lost 5 bases and 3 bases respectively, with 10 bases between them. CDR3 coding DNA: TGTGCCAGCAGCCTACTGGGTCACACTGAAGCTTTCTTT. This codes for CASSLLGHTEAFF.

The V call is TRBV5-4, the J call TRBJ2-7; TRBD2 matches at 8 bases. J gave up 3 bases and V 1 base, and 3 bases lay outside the gene matches. This CDR3 contains 14 residues. The germline gives CDR1 SGHNT, CDR2 YYREEE (reference sequence). The CDR3, as DNA: TGTGCCAGCAGCTTGAGAGCGGGAGACTACGAGCAGTACTTC. Its translation is CASSLRAGDYEQYF. Full variable domain (outside the CDR3, taken from reference TRBV5-4 and TRBJ2-7): ETGVTQSPTHLIKTRGQQVTLRCSSQSGHNTVSWYQQALGQGPQFIFQYYREEENGRGNFPPRFSGLQFPNYSSELNVNALELDDSALYLCASSLRAGDYEQYFGPGTRLTVT.

The DNA of the CDR3 is TGTGCCACCAGCAGGGAGAGGGCCTCACCCCTCCACTTT. It encodes CATSRERASPLHF. The chain carries TRBV15 and TRBJ1-6; unclear D gene. Germline V gives CDR1 LNHNV, CDR2 YYDKDF (reference sequence). This CDR3 spans 13 amino acids. With 3 bases removed from V and 10 bases from J, the gap between germline ends came to 10 bases.

This chain joins TRBV19 and TRBJ1-5; TRBD1 matches 7 bases. In germline, CDR1 is LNHDA, CDR2 SQIVND (reference sequence). The CDR3 spans 19 residues. The junction had 17 bases not matched to a gene; V was cut back by 6 bases and J by 0 bases. The CDR3 is CASSLRTGSAVGSNQPQHF. In nucleotides, the CDR3 is TGTGCCAGTAGCTTGAGGACAGGTTCGGCGGTGGGTAGCAATCAGCCCCAGCATTTT.

The table lists this clone with a count of one. J is TRBJ1-3 and V is TRBV14; weak D call: TRBD1 (6 bases). In germline, CDR1 is SGHDN, CDR2 FVKESK. V lost 3 bases and J 5 bases, leaving 14 bases between the germline ends. The CDR3 sequence is 15 residues long. The CDR3 loop is CASSHLGQSRNTIYF. CDR3 DNA sequence: TGTGCCAGCAGCCATCTCGGACAGTCCAGAAACACCATATATTTT.

The CDR3 DNA follows: TGTGCCAGCAGATCCGATGAACGCGAAAAACTGTTTTTT. Translation: CASRSDEREKLFF. V usage is TRBV12-3 or TRBV12-4 and J usage is TRBJ1-4, with D hard to call. Trimming removed 6 bases at V and 8 bases at J, with 13 bases between. The CDR3 runs 13 residues.